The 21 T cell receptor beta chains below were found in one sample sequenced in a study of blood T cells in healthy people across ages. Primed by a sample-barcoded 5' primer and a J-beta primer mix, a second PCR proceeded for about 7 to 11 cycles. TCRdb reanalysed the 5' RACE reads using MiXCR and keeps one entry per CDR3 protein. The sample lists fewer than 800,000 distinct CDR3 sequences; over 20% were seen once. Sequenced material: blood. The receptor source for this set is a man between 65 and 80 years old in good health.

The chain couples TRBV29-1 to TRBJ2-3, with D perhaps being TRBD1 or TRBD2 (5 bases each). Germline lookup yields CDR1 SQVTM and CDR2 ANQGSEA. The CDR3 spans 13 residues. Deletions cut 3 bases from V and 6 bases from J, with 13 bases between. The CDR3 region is CSVDSGPPDTQYF. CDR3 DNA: TGCAGCGTTGACTCGGGACCCCCGGATACGCAGTATTTT.

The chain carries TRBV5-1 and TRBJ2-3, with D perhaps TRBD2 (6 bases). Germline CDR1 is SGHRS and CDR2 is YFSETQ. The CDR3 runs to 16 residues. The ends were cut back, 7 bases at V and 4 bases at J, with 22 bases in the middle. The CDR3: CASGYTGSRGADTQYF. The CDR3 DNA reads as TGCGCCAGCGGCTATACGGGCTCCCGCGGGGCAGATACGCAGTATTTT. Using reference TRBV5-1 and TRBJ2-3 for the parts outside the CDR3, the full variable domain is KAGVTQTPRYLIKTRGQQVTLSCSPISGHRSVSWYQQTPGQGLQFLFEYFSETQRNKGNFPGRFSGRQFSNSRSEMNVSTLELGDSALYLCASGYTGSRGADTQYFGPGTRLTVL.

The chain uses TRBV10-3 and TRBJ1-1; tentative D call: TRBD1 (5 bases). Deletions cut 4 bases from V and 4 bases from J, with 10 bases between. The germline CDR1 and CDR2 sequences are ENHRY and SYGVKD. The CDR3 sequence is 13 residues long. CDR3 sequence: CAISVGDGTEAFF. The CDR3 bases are TGTGCCATCAGTGTAGGGGACGGCACTGAAGCTTTCTTT.

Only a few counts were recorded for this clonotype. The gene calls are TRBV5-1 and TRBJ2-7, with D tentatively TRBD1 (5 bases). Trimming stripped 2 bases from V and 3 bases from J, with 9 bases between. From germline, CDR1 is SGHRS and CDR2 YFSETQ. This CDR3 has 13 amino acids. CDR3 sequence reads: CASSLQEYYEQYF. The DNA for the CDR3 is TGCGCCAGCAGCTTACAGGAGTACTACGAGCAGTACTTC.

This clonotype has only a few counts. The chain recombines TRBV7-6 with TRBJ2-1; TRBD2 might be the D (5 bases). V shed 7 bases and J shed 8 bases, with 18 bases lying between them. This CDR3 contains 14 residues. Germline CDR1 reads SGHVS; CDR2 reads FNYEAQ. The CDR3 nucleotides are TGTGCCAGCACGAAGGAGTGGGGAGATCATGAGCAGTTCTTC. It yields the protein CASTKEWGDHEQFF.

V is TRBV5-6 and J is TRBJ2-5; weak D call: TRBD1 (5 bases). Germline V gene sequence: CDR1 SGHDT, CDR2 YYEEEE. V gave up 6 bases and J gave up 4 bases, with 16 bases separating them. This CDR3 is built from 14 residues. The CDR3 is CASTAPGAAETQYF. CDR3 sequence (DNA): TGTGCCAGCACCGCGCCTGGGGCAGCAGAGACCCAGTACTTC.

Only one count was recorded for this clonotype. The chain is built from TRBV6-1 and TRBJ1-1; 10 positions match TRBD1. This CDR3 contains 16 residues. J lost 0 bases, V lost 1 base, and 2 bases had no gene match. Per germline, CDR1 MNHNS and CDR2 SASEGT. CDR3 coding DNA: TGTGCCAGCAGTGAAGATGGGACAGGGGTGAACACTGAAGCTTTCTTT. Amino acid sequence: CASSEDGTGVNTEAFF.

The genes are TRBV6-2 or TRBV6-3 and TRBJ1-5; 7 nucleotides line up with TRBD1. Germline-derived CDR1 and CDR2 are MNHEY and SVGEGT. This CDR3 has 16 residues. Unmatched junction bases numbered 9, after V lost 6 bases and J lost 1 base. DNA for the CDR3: TGTGCCAGCAGGGCGACAGGGATCACGAGCAATCAGCCCCAGCATTTT. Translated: CASRATGITSNQPQHF.

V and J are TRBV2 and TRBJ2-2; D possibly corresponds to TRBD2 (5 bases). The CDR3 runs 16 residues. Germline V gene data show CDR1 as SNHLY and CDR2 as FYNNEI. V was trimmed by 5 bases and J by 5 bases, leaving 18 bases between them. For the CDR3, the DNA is TGTGCCAGCAGTCTCCCTGGACTGGGAGTGACCGGGGAGCTGTTTTTT. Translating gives CASSLPGLGVTGELFF. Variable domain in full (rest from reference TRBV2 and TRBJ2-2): EPEVTQTPSHQVTQMGQEVILRCVPISNHLYFYWYRQILGQKVEFLVSFYNNEISEKSEIFDDQFSVERPDGSNFTLKIRSTKLEDSAMYFCASSLPGLGVTGELFFGEGSRLTVL.

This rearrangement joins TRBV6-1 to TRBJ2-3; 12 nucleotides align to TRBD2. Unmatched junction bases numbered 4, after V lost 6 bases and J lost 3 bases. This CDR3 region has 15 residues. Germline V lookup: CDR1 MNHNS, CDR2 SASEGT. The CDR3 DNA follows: TGTGCCAGCAGGGCACTAGCGGGAGGAACAGATACGCAGTATTTT. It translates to CASRALAGGTDTQYF.

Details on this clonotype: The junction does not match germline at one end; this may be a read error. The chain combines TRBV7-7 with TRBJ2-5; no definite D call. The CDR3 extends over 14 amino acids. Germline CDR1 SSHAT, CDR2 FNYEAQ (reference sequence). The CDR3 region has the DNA TGTGCTAGCAGCTTATCACAGTCCCATTGGACCCAGTACTTC. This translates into CASSLSQSHWTQYF.

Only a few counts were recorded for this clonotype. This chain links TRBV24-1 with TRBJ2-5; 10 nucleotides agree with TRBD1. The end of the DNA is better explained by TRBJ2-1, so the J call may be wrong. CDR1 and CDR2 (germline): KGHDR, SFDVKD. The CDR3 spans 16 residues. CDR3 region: CATSDVPRTGGNEQFF. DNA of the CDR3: TGTGCCACCAGTGATGTTCCGAGGACAGGGGGGAATGAGCAGTTCTTC.

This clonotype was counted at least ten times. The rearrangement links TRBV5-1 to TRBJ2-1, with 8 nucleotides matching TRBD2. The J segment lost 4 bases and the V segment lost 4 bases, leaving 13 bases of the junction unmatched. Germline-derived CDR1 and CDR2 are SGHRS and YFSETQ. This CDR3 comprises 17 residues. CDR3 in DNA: TGCGCCAGCAGCCCTGGAGTTGGACTAGCACCTTACAATGAGCAGTTCTTC. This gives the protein CASSPGVGLAPYNEQFF.

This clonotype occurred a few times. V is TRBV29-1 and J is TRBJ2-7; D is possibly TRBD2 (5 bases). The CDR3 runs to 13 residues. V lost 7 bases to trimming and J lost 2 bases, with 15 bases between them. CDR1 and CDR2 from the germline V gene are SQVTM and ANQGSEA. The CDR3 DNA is TGCAGCGCCAGACTCCTGACTACCTACGAGCAGTACTTC. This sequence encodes CSARLLTTYEQYF.

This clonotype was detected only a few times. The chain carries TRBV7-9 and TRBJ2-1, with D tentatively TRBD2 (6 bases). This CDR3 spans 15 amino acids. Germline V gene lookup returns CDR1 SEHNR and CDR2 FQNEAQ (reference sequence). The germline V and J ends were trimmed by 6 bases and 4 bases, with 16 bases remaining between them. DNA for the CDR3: TGTGCCAGCAGGCTCATCATAGCGGATTACAATGAGCAGTTCTTC. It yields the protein CASRLIIADYNEQFF.

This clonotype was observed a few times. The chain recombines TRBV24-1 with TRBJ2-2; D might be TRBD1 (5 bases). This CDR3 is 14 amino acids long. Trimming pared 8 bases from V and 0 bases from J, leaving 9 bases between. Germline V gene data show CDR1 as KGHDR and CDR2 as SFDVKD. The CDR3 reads CATKGRANTGELFF. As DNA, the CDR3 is TGTGCCACCAAAGGCAGGGCGAACACCGGGGAGCTGTTTTTT.

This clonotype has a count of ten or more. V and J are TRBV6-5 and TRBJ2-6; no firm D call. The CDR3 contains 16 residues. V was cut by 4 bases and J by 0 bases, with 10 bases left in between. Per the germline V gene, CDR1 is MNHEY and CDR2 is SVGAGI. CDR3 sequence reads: CASSSRHLSGANVLTF. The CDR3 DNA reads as TGTGCCAGCAGTTCCAGACACCTCTCTGGGGCCAACGTCCTGACTTTC.

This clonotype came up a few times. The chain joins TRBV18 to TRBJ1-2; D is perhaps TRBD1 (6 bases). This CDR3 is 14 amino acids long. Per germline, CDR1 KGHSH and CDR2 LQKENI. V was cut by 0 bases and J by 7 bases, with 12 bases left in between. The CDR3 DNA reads TGTGCCAGCTCACCACCGAGGGGGGCCGGTGGCTACACCTTC. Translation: CASSPPRGAGGYTF.

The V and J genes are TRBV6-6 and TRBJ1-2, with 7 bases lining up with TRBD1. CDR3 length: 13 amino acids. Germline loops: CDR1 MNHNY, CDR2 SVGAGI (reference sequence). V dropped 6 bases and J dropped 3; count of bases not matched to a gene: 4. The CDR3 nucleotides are TGTGCCAGCAGCCTTGACAGGGACTATGGCTACACCTTC. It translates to CASSLDRDYGYTF.

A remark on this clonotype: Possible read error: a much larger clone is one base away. DNA for the CDR3: TGCGCCAGCAGCCCTTTGTTCACCAGGGGTGGATCCATTCGGTACTTC. Protein sequence: CASSPLFTRGGSIRYF. The chain joins TRBV4-1 to TRBJ2-4, with a possible D match to TRBD1 (6 bases). Germline CDR1 reads MGHRA; CDR2 reads YSYEKL. This CDR3 is built from 16 residues.

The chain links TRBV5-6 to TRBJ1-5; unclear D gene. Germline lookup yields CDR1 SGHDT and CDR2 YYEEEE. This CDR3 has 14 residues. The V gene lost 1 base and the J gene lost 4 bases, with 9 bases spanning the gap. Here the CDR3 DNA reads TGTGCCAGCAGCTTGCGACGGCCGAATCAGCCCCAGCATTTT. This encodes CASSLRRPNQPQHF.